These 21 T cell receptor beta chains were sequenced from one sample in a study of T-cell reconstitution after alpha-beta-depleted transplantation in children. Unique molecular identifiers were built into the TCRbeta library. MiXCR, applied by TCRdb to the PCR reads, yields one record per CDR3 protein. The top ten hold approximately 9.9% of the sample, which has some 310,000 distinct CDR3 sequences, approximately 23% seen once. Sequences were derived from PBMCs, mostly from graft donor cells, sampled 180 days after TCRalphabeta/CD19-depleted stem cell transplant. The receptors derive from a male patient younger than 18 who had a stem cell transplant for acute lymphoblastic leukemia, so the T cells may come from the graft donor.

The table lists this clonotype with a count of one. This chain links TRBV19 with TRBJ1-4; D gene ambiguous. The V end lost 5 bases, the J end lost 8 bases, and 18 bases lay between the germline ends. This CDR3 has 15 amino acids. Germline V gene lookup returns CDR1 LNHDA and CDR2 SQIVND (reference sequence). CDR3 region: CASSLKPTPWEKLFF. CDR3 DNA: TGTGCCAGTAGTTTAAAACCTACCCCTTGGGAAAAACTGTTTTTT.

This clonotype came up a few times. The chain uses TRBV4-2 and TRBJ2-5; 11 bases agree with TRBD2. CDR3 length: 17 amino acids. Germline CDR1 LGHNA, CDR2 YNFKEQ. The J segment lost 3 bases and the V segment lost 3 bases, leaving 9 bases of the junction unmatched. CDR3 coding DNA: TGTGCCAGCAGCCACCCAAAGACTAGCGGGACAAAAGAGACCCAGTACTTC. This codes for CASSHPKTSGTKETQYF.

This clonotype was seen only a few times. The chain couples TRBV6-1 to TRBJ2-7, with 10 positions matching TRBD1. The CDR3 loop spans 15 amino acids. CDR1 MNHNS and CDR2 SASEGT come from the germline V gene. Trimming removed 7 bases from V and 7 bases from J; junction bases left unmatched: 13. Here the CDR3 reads CASTPGWTGGSEQYF. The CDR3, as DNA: TGTGCCAGCACTCCTGGTTGGACAGGGGGGTCTGAGCAGTACTTC.

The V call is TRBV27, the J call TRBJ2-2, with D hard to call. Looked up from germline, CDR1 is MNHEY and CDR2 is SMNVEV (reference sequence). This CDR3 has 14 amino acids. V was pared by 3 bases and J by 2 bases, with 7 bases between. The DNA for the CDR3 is TGTGCCAGCAGTTTCGGCTTAAACACCGGGGAGCTGTTTTTT. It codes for CASSFGLNTGELFF.

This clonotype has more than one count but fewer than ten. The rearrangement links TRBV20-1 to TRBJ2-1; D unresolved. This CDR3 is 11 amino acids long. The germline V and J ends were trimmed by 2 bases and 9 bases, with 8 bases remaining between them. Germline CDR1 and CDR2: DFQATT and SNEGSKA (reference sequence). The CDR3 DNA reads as TGCAGTGCTAGAAGGTTGGGTGAGCAGTTCTTC. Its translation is CSARRLGEQFF.

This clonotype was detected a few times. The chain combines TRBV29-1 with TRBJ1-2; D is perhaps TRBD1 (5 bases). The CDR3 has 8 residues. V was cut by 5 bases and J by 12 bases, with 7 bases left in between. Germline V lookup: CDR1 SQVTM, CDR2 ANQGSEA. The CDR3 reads CSVSRDTF. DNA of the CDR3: TGCAGCGTTAGCAGGGACACCTTC.

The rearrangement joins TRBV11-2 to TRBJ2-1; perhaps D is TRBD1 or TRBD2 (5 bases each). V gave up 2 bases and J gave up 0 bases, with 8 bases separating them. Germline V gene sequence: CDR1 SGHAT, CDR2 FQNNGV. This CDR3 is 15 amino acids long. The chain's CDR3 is CASSLSGTSYNEQFF. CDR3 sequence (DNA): TGTGCCAGCAGCTTATCAGGGACCTCCTACAATGAGCAGTTCTTC. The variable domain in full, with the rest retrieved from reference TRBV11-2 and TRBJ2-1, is EAGVAQSPRYKIIEKRQSVAFWCNPISGHATLYWYQQILGQGPKLLIQFQNNGVVDDSQLPKDRFSAERLKGVDSTLKIQPAKLEDSAVYLCASSLSGTSYNEQFFGPGTRLTVL.

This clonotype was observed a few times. The DNA for the CDR3 is TGTGCCAGCAGCTTAGGGGGACACGGTATCAATCAGCCCCAGCATTTT. Its protein product is CASSLGGHGINQPQHF. This rearrangement joins TRBV7-6 to TRBJ1-5, with a tentative D call TRBD1 (6 bases). With 1 base removed from V and 3 bases from J, the gap between germline ends came to 13 bases. Germline assignment: CDR1 SGHVS and CDR2 FNYEAQ. CDR3 length equals 16 residues.

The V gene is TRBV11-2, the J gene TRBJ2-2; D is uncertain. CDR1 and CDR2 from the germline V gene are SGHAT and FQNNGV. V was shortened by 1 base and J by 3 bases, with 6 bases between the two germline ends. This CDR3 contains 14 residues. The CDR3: CASSLGPYTGELFF. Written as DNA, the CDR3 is TGTGCCAGCAGCTTAGGACCATACACCGGGGAGCTGTTTTTT.

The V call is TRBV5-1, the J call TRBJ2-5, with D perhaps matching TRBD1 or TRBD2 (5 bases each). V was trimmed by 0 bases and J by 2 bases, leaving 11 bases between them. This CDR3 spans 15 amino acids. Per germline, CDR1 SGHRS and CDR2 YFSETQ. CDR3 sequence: CASSLGSGQQETQYF. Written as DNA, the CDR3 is TGCGCCAGCAGCTTGGGGTCGGGGCAGCAAGAGACCCAGTACTTC.

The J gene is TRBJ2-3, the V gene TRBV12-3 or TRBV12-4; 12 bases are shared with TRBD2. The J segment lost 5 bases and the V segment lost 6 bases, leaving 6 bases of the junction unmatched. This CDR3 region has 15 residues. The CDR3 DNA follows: TGTGCCAGCAGAATGACTAGCGGGAGAGTAGATACGCAGTATTTT. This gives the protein CASRMTSGRVDTQYF.

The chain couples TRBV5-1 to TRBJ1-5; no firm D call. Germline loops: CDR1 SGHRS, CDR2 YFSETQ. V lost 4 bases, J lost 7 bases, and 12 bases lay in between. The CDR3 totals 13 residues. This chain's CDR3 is CASSAHHGQPQHF. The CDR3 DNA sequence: TGCGCCAGCAGCGCCCATCATGGGCAGCCCCAGCATTTT.

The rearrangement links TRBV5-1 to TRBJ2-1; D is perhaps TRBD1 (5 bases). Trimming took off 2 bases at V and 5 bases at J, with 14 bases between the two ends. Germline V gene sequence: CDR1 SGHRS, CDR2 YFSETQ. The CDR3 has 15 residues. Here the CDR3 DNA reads TGCGCCAGCAGCTTCAGGGCCGACCGTGACAATGAGCAGTTCTTC. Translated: CASSFRADRDNEQFF.

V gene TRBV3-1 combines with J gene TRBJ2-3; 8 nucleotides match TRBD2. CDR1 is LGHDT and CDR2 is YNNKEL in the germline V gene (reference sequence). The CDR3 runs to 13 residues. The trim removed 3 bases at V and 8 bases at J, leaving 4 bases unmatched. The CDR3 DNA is TGTGCCAGCAGCCAGAGGACTAGCTTTACGCAGTATTTT. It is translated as CASSQRTSFTQYF.

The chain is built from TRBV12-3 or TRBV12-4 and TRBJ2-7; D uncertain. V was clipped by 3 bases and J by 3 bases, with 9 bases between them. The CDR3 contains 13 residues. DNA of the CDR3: TGTGCCAGCAGTTTCGGAGCGAACTACGAGCAGTACTTC. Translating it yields CASSFGANYEQYF.

CDR3 residues: CASSETSGRETQYF. CDR3 nucleotide sequence: TGTGCCAGTAGTGAGACTAGCGGGAGAGAGACCCAGTACTTC. V usage is TRBV19 and J usage is TRBJ2-5, with TRBD2 matching 12 bases. From germline, CDR1 is LNHDA and CDR2 SQIVND (reference sequence). The CDR3 loop spans 14 amino acids. V lost 5 bases to trimming and J lost 4 bases; unmatched junction nucleotides: 2.

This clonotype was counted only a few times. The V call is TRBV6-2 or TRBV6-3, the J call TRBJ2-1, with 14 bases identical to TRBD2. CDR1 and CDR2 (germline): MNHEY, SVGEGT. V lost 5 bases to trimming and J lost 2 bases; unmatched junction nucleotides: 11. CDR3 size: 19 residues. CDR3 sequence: CASSRHGTSGSKPYNEQFF. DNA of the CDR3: TGTGCCAGCAGTCGACATGGGACTAGCGGGAGTAAGCCCTACAATGAGCAGTTCTTC.

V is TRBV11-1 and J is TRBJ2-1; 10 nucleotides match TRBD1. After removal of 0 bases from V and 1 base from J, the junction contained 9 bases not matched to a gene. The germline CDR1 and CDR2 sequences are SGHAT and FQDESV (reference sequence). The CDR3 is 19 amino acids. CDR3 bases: TGTGCCAGCAGCTTAGCGCTAGGGACAGGGGTTTGGTCCTACAATGAGCAGTTCTTC. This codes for CASSLALGTGVWSYNEQFF.

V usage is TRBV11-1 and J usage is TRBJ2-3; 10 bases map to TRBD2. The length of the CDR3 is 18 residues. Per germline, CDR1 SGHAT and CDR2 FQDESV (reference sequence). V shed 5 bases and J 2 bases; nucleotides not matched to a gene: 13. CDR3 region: CASSARKLLAGSTDTQYF. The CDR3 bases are TGTGCCAGCAGCGCCCGGAAGTTACTAGCGGGGTCCACAGATACGCAGTATTTT.

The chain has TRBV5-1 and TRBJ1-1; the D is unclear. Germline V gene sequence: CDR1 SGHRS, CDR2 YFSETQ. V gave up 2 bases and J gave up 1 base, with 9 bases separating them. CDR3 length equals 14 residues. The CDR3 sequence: CASSFTGGNTEAFF. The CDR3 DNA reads TGCGCCAGCAGCTTTACCGGCGGGAACACTGAAGCTTTCTTT.

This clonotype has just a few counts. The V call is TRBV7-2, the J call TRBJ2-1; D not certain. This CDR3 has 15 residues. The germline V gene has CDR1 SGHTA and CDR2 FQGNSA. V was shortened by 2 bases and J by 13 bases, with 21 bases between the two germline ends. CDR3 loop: CASSLTSRPEWYQFF. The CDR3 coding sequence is TGTGCCAGCAGCTTAACCAGCAGGCCCGAGTGGTATCAGTTCTTC.